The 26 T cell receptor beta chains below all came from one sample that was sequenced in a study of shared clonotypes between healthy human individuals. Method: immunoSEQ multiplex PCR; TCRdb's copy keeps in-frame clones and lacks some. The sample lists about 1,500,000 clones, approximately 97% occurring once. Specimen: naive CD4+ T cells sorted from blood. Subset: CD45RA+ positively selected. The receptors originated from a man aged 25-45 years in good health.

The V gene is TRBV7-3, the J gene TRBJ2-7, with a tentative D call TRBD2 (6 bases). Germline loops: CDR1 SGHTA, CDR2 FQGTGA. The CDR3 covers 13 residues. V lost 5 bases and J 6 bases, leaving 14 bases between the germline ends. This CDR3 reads CASSPTGLGEQYF. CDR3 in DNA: TGTGCCAGCAGCCCGACGGGACTCGGCGAGCAGTACTTC.

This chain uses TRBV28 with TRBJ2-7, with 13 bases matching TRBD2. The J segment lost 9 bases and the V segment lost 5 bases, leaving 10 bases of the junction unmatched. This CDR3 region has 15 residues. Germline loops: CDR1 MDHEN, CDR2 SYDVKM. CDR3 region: CASSPGTSGTLGQYF. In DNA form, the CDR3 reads TGTGCCAGCAGTCCCGGGACTAGCGGGACCCTAGGGCAGTACTTC.

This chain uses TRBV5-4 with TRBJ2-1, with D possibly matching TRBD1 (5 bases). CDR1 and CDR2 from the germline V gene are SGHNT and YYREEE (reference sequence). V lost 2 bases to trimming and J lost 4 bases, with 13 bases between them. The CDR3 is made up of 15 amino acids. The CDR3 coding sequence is TGTGCCAGCAGCTTCTCCAGGGCATTTTACAATGAGCAGTTCTTC. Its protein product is CASSFSRAFYNEQFF.

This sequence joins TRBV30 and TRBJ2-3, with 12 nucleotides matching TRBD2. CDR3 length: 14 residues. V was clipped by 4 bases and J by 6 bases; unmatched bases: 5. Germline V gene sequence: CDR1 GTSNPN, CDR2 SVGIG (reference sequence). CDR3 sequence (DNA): TGTGCCTGGATACTAGCGGGAGGTGGCGATACGCAGTATTTT. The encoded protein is CAWILAGGGDTQYF. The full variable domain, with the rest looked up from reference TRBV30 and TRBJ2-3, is SQTIHQWPATLVQPVGSPLSLECTVEGTSNPNLYWYRQAAGRGLQLLFYSVGIGQISSEVPQNLSASRPQDRQFILSSKKLLLSDSGFYLCAWILAGGGDTQYFGPGTRLTVL.

The CDR3 region is CASSPMTAMNTEAFF. DNA for the CDR3: TGTGCCAGCTCACCGATGACAGCAATGAACACTGAAGCTTTCTTT. The chain employs TRBV18 and TRBJ1-1; D might be TRBD1 (5 bases). Germline loops: CDR1 KGHSH, CDR2 LQKENI. Trimming pared 3 bases from V and 0 bases from J, leaving 11 bases between. The CDR3 length is 15 residues.

CDR3 region: CASSSLGQNNQPQHF. The CDR3 DNA is TGTGCCAGCAGTTCCTTAGGACAGAATAATCAGCCCCAGCATTTT. The chain uses TRBV27 and TRBJ1-5; D possibly corresponds to TRBD1 (6 bases). Germline V gives CDR1 MNHEY, CDR2 SMNVEV (reference sequence). V shed 4 bases and J shed 4 bases, with 14 bases lying between them. This CDR3 is built from 15 residues.

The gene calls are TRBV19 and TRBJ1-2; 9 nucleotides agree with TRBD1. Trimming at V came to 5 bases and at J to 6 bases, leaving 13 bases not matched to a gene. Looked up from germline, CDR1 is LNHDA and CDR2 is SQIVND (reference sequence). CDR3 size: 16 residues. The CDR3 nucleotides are TGTGCCAGTAGTCCCCTGCCGGGACAGGGAAAACATGGCTACACCTTC. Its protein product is CASSPLPGQGKHGYTF. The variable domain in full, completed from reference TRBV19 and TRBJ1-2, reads DGGITQSPKYLFRKEGQNVTLSCEQNLNHDAMYWYRQDPGQGLRLIYYSQIVNDFQKGDIAEGYSVSREKKESFPLTVTSAQKNPTAFYLCASSPLPGQGKHGYTFGSGTRLTVV.

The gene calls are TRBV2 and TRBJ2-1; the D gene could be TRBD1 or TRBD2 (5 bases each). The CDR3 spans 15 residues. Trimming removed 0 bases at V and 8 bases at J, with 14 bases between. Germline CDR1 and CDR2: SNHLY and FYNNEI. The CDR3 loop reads CASSEASRGAHEQFF. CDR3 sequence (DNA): TGTGCCAGCAGTGAAGCCTCGAGAGGGGCGCATGAGCAGTTCTTC.

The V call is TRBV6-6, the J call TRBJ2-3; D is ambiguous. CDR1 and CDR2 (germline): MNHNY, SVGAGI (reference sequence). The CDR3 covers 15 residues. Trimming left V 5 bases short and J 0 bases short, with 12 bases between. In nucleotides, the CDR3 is TGTGCCAGCAGTCAGAAGGCGCCTAGCACAGATACGCAGTATTTT. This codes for CASSQKAPSTDTQYF.

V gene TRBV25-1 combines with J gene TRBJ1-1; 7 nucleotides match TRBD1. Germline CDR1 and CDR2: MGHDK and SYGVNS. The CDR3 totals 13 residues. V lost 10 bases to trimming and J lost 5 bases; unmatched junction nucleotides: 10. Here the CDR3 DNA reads TGTGCCACCAGGGGGGTTCTAGATACTGAAGCTTTCTTT. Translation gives CATRGVLDTEAFF.

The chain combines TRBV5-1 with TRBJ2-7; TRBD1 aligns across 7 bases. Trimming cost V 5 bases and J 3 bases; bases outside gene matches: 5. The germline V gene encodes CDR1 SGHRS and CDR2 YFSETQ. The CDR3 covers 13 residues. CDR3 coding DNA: TGCGCCAGCAGGGCAGGGGGTAACTACGAGCAGTACTTC. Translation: CASRAGGNYEQYF. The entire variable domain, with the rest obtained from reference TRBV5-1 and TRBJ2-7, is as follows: KAGVTQTPRYLIKTRGQQVTLSCSPISGHRSVSWYQQTPGQGLQFLFEYFSETQRNKGNFPGRFSGRQFSNSRSEMNVSTLELGDSALYLCASRAGGNYEQYFGPGTRLTVT.

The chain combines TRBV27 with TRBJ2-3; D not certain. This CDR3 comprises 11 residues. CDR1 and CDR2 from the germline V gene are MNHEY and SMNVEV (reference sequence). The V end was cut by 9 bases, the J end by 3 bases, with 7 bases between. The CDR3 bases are TGTGCCAGAGTTTATACAGATACGCAGTATTTT. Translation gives CARVYTDTQYF.

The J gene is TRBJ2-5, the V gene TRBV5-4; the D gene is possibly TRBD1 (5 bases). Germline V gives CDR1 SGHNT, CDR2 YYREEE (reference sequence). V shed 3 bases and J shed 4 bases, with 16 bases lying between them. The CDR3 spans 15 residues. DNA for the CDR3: TGTGCCAGCAGCTCCTCAGTTACTCAGGGAGAGACCCAGTACTTC. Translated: CASSSSVTQGETQYF.

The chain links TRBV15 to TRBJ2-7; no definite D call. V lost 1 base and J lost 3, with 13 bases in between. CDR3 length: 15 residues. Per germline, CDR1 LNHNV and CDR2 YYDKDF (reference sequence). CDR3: CATSRVQADNYEQYF. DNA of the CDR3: TGTGCCACCAGCAGAGTCCAGGCAGACAACTACGAGCAGTACTTC.

DNA of the CDR3: TGTGCCAGCAGCGTATTAGGGGGTACGCAGTATTTT. Translation gives CASSVLGGTQYF. The rearrangement links TRBV5-8 to TRBJ2-3, with D possibly matching TRBD1 (6 bases). The V gene's germline CDR1 is SGHTS and CDR2 YDEGEE. V dropped 4 bases and J dropped 8 bases, with 11 bases sitting between them. This CDR3 has 12 amino acids.

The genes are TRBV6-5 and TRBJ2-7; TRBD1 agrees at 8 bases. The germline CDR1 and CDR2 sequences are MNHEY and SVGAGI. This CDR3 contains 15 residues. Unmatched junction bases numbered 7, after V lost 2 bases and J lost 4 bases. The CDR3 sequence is CASSYDPGQVYEQYF. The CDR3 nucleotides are TGTGCCAGCAGTTACGACCCGGGACAGGTTTACGAGCAGTACTTC.

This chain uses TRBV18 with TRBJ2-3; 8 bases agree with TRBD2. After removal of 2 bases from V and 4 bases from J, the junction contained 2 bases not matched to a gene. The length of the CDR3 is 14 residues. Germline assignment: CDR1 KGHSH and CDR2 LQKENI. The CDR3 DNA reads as TGTGCCAGCTCACCAGTCGGGGGGGCAGATACGCAGTATTTT. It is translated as CASSPVGGADTQYF.

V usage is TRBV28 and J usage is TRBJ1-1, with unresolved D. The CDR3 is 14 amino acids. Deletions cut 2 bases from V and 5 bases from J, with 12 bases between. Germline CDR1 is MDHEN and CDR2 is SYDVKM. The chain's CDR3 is CASSLNTARTEAFF. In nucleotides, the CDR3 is TGTGCCAGCAGTTTAAACACTGCGAGGACTGAAGCTTTCTTT.

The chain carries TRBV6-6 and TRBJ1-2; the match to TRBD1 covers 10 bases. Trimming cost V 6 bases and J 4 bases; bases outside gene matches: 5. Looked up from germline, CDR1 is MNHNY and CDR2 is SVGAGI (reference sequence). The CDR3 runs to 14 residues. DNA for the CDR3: TGTGCCAGCAGGGGACAGGGGTTGGGCTATGGCTACACCTTC. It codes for CASRGQGLGYGYTF.

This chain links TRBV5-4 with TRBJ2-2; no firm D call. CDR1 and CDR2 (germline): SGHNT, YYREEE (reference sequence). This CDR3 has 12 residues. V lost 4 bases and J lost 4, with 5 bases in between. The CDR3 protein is CASSPTTGELFF. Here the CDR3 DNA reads TGTGCCAGCAGCCCGACCACCGGGGAGCTGTTTTTT.

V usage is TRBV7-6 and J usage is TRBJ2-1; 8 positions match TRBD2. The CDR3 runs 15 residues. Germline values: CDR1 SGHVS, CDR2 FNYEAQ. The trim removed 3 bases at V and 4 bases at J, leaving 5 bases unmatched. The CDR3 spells CASSLLGLEYNEQFF. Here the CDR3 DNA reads TGTGCCAGCAGCTTGCTGGGACTAGAGTACAATGAGCAGTTCTTC.

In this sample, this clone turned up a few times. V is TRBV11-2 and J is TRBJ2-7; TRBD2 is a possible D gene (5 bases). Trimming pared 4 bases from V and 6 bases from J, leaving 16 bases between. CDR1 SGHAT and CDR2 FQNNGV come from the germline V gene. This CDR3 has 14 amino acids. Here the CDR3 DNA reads TGTGCCAGCAGCTCCATACTAGGTTACGCCGAGCAGTACTTC. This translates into CASSSILGYAEQYF.

The DNA of the CDR3 is TGCGCCAGCAGCCAACCCGGACTTTTCCAAGAGACCCAGTACTTC. Translated: CASSQPGLFQETQYF. The genes are TRBV4-1 and TRBJ2-5; D possibly corresponds to TRBD2 (5 bases). Trimming pared 2 bases from V and 1 base from J, leaving 11 bases between. Germline V CDR1 and CDR2: MGHRA, YSYEKL. This CDR3 comprises 15 residues.

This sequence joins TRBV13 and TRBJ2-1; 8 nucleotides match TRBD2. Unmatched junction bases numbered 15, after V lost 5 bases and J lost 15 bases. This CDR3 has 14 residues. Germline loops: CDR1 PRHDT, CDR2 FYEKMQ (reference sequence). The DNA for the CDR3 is TGTGCCAGCAGCGGCGGGACTAGGATCCGTCGACGGTTCTTC. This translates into CASSGGTRIRRRFF.

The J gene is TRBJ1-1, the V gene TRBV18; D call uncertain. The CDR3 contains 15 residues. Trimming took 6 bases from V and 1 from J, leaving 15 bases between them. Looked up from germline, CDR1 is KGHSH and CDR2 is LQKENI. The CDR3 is CASSPYTVSNTEAFF. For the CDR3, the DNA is TGTGCCAGCTCGCCCTACACAGTGTCGAACACTGAAGCTTTCTTT.

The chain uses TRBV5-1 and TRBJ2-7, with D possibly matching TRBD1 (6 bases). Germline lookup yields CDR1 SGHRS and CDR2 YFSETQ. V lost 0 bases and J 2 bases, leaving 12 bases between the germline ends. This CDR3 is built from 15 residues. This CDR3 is CASSLGVRGTYEQYF. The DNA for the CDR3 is TGCGCCAGCAGCTTGGGAGTCAGGGGCACCTACGAGCAGTACTTC.